This T cell receptor beta chain emerged from a study of control samples from healthy donors and cancer patients. Germline-derived CDR1 and CDR2 are SSHAT and FNYEAQ (reference sequence). The CDR3 totals 13 residues. The table came from immunoSEQ multiplex PCR; TCRdb's copy has only in-frame clones and leaves some out. The table has some 120,000 clones, 75% to 95% seen once. A note on this clone: The junction and the germline gene differ at one end; a read error may be behind it.

The chain has TRBV7-7 and TRBJ2-5; D is uncertain. The sample comprised blood. The sequence was obtained from a man younger than 30 in good health. CDR3 protein: CASSPGPRETQYF. The CDR3 DNA reads TGTGCTAGCAGCCCAGGCCCCCGGGAGACCCAGTACTTC.